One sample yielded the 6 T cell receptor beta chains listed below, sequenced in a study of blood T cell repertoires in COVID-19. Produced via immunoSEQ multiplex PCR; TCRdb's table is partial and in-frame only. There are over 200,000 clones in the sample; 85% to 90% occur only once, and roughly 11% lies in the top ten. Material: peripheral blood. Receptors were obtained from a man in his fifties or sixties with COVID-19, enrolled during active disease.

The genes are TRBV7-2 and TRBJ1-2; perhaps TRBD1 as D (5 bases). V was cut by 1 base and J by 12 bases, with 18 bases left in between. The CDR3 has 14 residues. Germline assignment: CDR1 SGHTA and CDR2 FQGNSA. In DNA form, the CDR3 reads TGTGCCAGCAGCTTAGGTCAGGGAACGAGGTCCAACACCTTC. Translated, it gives CASSLGQGTRSNTF.

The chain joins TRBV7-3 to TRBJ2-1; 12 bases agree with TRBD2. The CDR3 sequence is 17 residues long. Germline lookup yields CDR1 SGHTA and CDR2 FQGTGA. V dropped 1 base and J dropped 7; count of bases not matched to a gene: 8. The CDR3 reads CASSLRLAGGPKNEQFF. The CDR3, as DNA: TGTGCCAGCAGCTTAAGGCTAGCGGGGGGGCCCAAGAATGAGCAGTTCTTC.

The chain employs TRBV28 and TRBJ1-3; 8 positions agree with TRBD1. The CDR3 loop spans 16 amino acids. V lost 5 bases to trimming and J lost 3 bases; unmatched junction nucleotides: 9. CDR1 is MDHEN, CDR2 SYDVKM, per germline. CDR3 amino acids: CASSGPQGAGGNTIYF. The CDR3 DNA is TGTGCCAGCAGTGGCCCCCAGGGGGCAGGTGGAAACACCATATATTTT.

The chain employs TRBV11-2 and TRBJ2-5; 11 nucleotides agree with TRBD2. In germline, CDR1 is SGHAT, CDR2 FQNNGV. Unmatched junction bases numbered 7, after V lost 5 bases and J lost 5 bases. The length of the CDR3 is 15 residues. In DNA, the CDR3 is TGTGCCAGCAGCCCCCGACTAGCGGGGACCGAGACCCAGTACTTC. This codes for CASSPRLAGTETQYF.

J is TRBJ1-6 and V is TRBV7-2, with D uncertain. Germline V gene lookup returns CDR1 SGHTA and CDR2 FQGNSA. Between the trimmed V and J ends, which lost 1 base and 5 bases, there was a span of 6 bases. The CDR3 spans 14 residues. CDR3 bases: TGTGCCAGCAGCTTAGTCACGGATAATTCACCCCTCCACTTT. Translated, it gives CASSLVTDNSPLHF.

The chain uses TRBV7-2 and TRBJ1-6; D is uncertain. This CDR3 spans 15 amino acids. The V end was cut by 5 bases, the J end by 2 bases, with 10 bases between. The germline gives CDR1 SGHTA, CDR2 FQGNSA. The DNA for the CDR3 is TGTGCCAGCAGCCCCTATGCGCCCTATAATTCACCCCTCCACTTT. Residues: CASSPYAPYNSPLHF.